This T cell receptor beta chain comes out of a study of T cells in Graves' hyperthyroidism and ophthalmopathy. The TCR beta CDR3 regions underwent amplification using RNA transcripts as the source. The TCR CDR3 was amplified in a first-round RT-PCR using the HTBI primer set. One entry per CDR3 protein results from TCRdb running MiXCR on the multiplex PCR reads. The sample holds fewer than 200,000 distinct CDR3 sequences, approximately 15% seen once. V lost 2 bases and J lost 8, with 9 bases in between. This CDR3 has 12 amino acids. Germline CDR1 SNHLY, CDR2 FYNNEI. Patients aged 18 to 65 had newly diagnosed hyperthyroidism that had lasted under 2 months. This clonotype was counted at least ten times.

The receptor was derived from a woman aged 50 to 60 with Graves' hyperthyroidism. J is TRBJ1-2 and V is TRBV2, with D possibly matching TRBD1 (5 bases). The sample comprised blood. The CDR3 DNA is TGTGCCAGCAGTGAATGGGGACGGGGCTACACCTTC. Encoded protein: CASSEWGRGYTF.